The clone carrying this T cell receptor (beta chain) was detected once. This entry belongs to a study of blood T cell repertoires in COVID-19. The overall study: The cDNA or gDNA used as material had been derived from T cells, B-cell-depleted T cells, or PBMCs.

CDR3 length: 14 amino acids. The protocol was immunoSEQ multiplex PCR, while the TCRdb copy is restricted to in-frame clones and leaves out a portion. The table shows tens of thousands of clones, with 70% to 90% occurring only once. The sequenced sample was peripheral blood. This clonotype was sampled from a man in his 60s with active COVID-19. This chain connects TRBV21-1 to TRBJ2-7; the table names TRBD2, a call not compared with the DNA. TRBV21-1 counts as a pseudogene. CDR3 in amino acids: CASSKVENSYEQYF. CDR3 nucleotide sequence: TGTGCCAGCAGCAAAGTGGAGAACTCCTACGAGCAGTACTTC.